This record looks at one TCR beta chain sequence and its context. A read error is likely here: a far larger clone is one base away. Spread over ten immunoSEQ deep assay plates, unsorted PBMC DNA underwent sequencing. Generated by immunoSEQ multiplex PCR, the TCRdb table keeps only in-frame clones and is missing some. Of approximately 440,000 clones in the sample, around 77% are singletons; the top ten hold around 12%. This entry belongs to a study of shared clonotypes between healthy human individuals. This CDR3 has 14 amino acids. Germline V CDR1 and CDR2: GTSNPN, SVGIG (reference sequence). V lost 8 bases and J 11 bases, leaving 24 bases between the germline ends.

The sequence came from a woman in her forties in good health. Some clones in this sample may be carry-over from other donors' samples. The sample comprised PBMCs. This chain links TRBV30 with TRBJ2-2; maybe TRBD1 (5 bases). The CDR3 DNA follows: TGTGCCGGAATTACAGGCCCGGGCGGTGGAGAGCTGTTTTTT. This encodes CAGITGPGGGELFF.